The 23 T cell receptor beta chains reported below all come from one sample, sequenced in a study of blood T cell repertoires in COVID-19. TCRdb's table, derived via immunoSEQ multiplex PCR, lists solely in-frame clones and lacks some. The table shows about 78,000 clones, with about 89% occurring only once. Input material: peripheral blood. The receptors come from a woman aged 55-75 years with acute or convalescent COVID-19.

This sequence joins TRBV28 and TRBJ2-7, with unresolved D. The V and J ends lost 3 bases and 3 bases respectively, with 3 bases between them. The CDR3 is 11 amino acids. CDR1 is MDHEN, CDR2 SYDVKM, per germline. The CDR3, as DNA: TGTGCCAGCAGTTTTTACTACGAGCAGTACTTC. Translating it yields CASSFYYEQYF.

V usage is TRBV29-1 and J usage is TRBJ1-6, with TRBD1 identical over 8 bases. This CDR3 has 13 amino acids. Germline V gives CDR1 SQVTM, CDR2 ANQGSEA. V lost 4 bases and J lost 10; bases outside the gene matches: 6. Here the CDR3 reads CSVGQGARSPLHF. CDR3 bases: TGCAGCGTTGGGCAGGGGGCGAGATCACCCCTCCACTTT.

The V and J genes are TRBV6-2 or TRBV6-3 and TRBJ2-4; a weak D match, TRBD1 (6 bases). The germline gives CDR1 MNHEY, CDR2 SVGEGT. V lost 5 bases and J 1 base, leaving 12 bases between the germline ends. The CDR3 extends over 15 amino acids. For the CDR3, the DNA is TGTGCCAGCAGTAGGGGGACGCCGGCCAAAAACATTCAGTACTTC. This codes for CASSRGTPAKNIQYF.

This chain joins TRBV3-1 (or the pseudogene TRBV3-2) and TRBJ1-2, with a possible D match to TRBD1 (5 bases). The length of the CDR3 is 12 residues. The germline CDR1 and CDR2 sequences are LGHDT and YNNKEL (reference sequence). V shed 3 bases and J shed 7 bases, with 9 bases lying between them. This CDR3 is CASSQERGGYTF. CDR3 in DNA: TGTGCCAGCAGCCAGGAAAGGGGTGGCTACACCTTC.

The V call is TRBV7-2, the J call TRBJ1-1, with no clear D. V was cut by 5 bases and J by 4 bases, with 17 bases left in between. CDR3 length: 15 residues. CDR1 is SGHTA and CDR2 is FQGNSA in the germline V gene. The CDR3 protein is CASSLMSSEVTEAFF. The CDR3 bases are TGTGCCAGCAGCCTCATGAGTTCCGAGGTCACTGAAGCTTTCTTT.

This chain's CDR3 is CASSRTGEEQFF. CDR3 nucleotide sequence: TGTGCCAGCAGTCGTACGGGAGAAGAGCAGTTCTTC. V usage is TRBV7-2 and J usage is TRBJ2-1; TRBD2 might be the D (6 bases). Germline V CDR1 and CDR2: SGHTA, FQGNSA. CDR3 length: 12 amino acids. The ends were cut back, 6 bases at V and 10 bases at J, with 13 bases in the middle.

The chain carries TRBV28 and TRBJ1-4; 7 bases fit TRBD1. The CDR3 is made up of 14 amino acids. Germline V gene sequence: CDR1 MDHEN, CDR2 SYDVKM. V lost 6 bases to trimming and J lost 0 bases; unmatched junction nucleotides: 1. CDR3 DNA: TGTGCCAGCAGGACAGGGACAACTAATGAAAAACTGTTTTTT. Amino acids: CASRTGTTNEKLFF.

V and J are TRBV5-4 and TRBJ2-7, with a weak D call TRBD2 (6 bases). V was shortened by 4 bases and J by 0 bases, with 14 bases between the two germline ends. Germline-derived CDR1 and CDR2 are SGHNT and YYREEE (reference sequence). The length of the CDR3 is 15 residues. The CDR3 here is CASSAGLASSYEQYF. The CDR3 DNA is TGTGCCAGCAGCGCGGGACTTGCGAGCTCCTACGAGCAGTACTTC.

This clone has just one count. The V and J genes are TRBV7-9 and TRBJ2-1; D is perhaps TRBD2 (6 bases). In germline, CDR1 is SEHNR, CDR2 FQNEAQ (reference sequence). The CDR3 is made up of 15 amino acids. V was clipped by 0 bases and J by 3 bases, with 9 bases between them. In DNA form, the CDR3 reads TGTGCCAGCAGCTTAGCGGGAGGTAACTACAATGAGCAGTTCTTC. Protein product: CASSLAGGNYNEQFF.

This chain joins TRBV6-6 and TRBJ1-4, with 9 bases identical to TRBD1. J was trimmed by 8 bases and V by 7 bases; bases with no gene match: 8. From germline, CDR1 is MNHNY and CDR2 SVGAGI (reference sequence). There are 14 residues in the CDR3. In nucleotides, the CDR3 is TGTGCCAGCACGATAGGGACAGGGTTAGAAAAACTGTTTTTT. It translates to CASTIGTGLEKLFF.

The V gene is TRBV28, the J gene TRBJ1-5; D unresolved. The CDR3 has 14 amino acids. With 5 bases removed from V and 4 bases from J, the gap between germline ends came to 12 bases. Germline CDR1 reads MDHEN; CDR2 reads SYDVKM. The DNA for the CDR3 is TGTGCCAGCAGTAGCCCGGCGGAGAATCAGCCCCAGCATTTT. It encodes CASSSPAENQPQHF. Supplemented by reference TRBV28 and TRBJ1-5, the full variable domain reads DVKVTQSSRYLVKRTGEKVFLECVQDMDHENMFWYRQDPGLGLRLIYFSYDVKMKEKGDIPEGYSVSREKKERFSLILESASTNQTSMYLCASSSPAENQPQHFGDGTRLSIL.

To note about this clone: Within the sample, other DNA sequences also encode this same CDR3. The rearrangement links TRBV5-1 to TRBJ2-5; D remains ambiguous. The germline CDR1 and CDR2 sequences are SGHRS and YFSETQ. CDR3 size: 11 residues. Trimming stripped 4 bases from V and 2 bases from J, with 3 bases between. Written as DNA, the CDR3 is TGCGCCAGCAGCCAACAAGAGACCCAGTACTTC. This codes for CASSQQETQYF. The variable domain in full, completed from reference TRBV5-1 and TRBJ2-5, reads KAGVTQTPRYLIKTRGQQVTLSCSPISGHRSVSWYQQTPGQGLQFLFEYFSETQRNKGNFPGRFSGRQFSNSRSEMNVSTLELGDSALYLCASSQQETQYFGPGTRLLVL.

The chain employs TRBV5-1 and TRBJ2-3; TRBD2 is a possible D gene (6 bases). This CDR3 contains 15 residues. CDR1 is SGHRS and CDR2 is YFSETQ in the germline V gene. V dropped 4 bases and J dropped 2 bases, with 14 bases sitting between them. The CDR3 nucleotides are TGCGCCAGCAGCGCAACTAGCTCCTCCACAGATACGCAGTATTTT. The encoded protein is CASSATSSSTDTQYF. The full variable domain, rest sourced from reference TRBV5-1 and TRBJ2-3, is KAGVTQTPRYLIKTRGQQVTLSCSPISGHRSVSWYQQTPGQGLQFLFEYFSETQRNKGNFPGRFSGRQFSNSRSEMNVSTLELGDSALYLCASSATSSSTDTQYFGPGTRLTVL.

The genes are TRBV30 and TRBJ2-1; 10 bases map to TRBD2. Germline loops: CDR1 GTSNPN, CDR2 SVGIG (reference sequence). V gave up 1 base and J gave up 8 bases; unmatched junction bases: 5. The CDR3 totals 14 residues. CDR3 sequence (DNA): TGTGCCTGGAGTGGTCTAGCGGGGGAGGATGAGCAGTTCTTC. Translation gives CAWSGLAGEDEQFF.

The chain combines TRBV3-1 (or the pseudogene TRBV3-2) with TRBJ1-1; maybe TRBD1 (5 bases). V was shortened by 3 bases and J by 1 base, with 12 bases between the two germline ends. Germline V gene sequence: CDR1 LGHDT, CDR2 YNNKEL (reference sequence). CDR3 length: 15 amino acids. The CDR3 reads CASSQGGRKNTEAFF. The CDR3 region has the DNA TGTGCCAGCAGCCAGGGGGGGAGGAAGAACACTGAAGCTTTCTTT.

V is TRBV2 and J is TRBJ2-7, with D possibly being TRBD1 (6 bases). V lost 6 bases and J lost 6, with 18 bases in between. Germline V gives CDR1 SNHLY, CDR2 FYNNEI. This CDR3 has 14 amino acids. The CDR3: CASRTVGHRSEQYF. CDR3 bases: TGTGCCAGCAGGACCGTGGGACACCGCTCCGAGCAGTACTTC. Complete variable domain (other parts from reference TRBV2 and TRBJ2-7): EPEVTQTPSHQVTQMGQEVILRCVPISNHLYFYWYRQILGQKVEFLVSFYNNEISEKSEIFDDQFSVERPDGSNFTLKIRSTKLEDSAMYFCASRTVGHRSEQYFGPGTRLTVT.

The genes are TRBV24-1 and TRBJ2-1; 12 bases fit TRBD1. This CDR3 comprises 16 residues. Trimming at V came to 3 bases and at J to 6 bases, leaving 5 bases not matched to a gene. Germline V gene sequence: CDR1 KGHDR, CDR2 SFDVKD. The CDR3: CATSDPGQGASNEQFF. CDR3 in DNA: TGTGCCACCAGTGATCCGGGACAGGGGGCAAGCAATGAGCAGTTCTTC.

The chain combines TRBV7-6 with TRBJ1-6; D is unresolved. Trimming shortened V by 5 bases and J by 0 bases, and 11 bases separated the two germline ends. Per the germline V gene, CDR1 is SGHVS and CDR2 is FNYEAQ. The CDR3 totals 16 residues. The chain's CDR3 is CASSKTTSSYNSPLHF. CDR3 DNA: TGTGCCAGCAGCAAGACAACCAGCTCCTATAATTCACCCCTCCACTTT.

This rearrangement joins TRBV10-3 to TRBJ1-6, with D possibly matching TRBD1 (6 bases). The CDR3 consists of 14 residues. Trimming took 7 bases from V and 10 from J, leaving 17 bases between them. Looked up from germline, CDR1 is ENHRY and CDR2 is SYGVKD. CDR3 sequence (DNA): TGTGCCATCACGGAGGATCTGACAGGATCACCCCTCCACTTT. Translation: CAITEDLTGSPLHF.

The genes are TRBV28 and TRBJ1-4; D is perhaps TRBD1 (5 bases). The CDR3 runs to 15 residues. Germline assignment: CDR1 MDHEN and CDR2 SYDVKM. Trimming shortened V by 2 bases and J by 4 bases, and 11 bases separated the two germline ends. The CDR3 is CASSLGAANNEKLFF. DNA of the CDR3: TGTGCCAGCAGTTTAGGGGCGGCGAATAATGAAAAACTGTTTTTT. The variable domain in full, with the rest retrieved from reference TRBV28 and TRBJ1-4, is DVKVTQSSRYLVKRTGEKVFLECVQDMDHENMFWYRQDPGLGLRLIYFSYDVKMKEKGDIPEGYSVSREKKERFSLILESASTNQTSMYLCASSLGAANNEKLFFGSGTQLSVL.

This chain uses TRBV4-3 with TRBJ1-2, with 7 positions matching TRBD1. J gave up 4 bases and V 1 base, and 9 bases lay outside the gene matches. Germline V gene lookup returns CDR1 LGHNA and CDR2 YSLEER. This CDR3 has 16 amino acids. CDR3 residues: CASSQAISGGTYGYTF. The CDR3 DNA follows: TGCGCCAGCAGCCAAGCCATCTCAGGGGGGACCTATGGCTACACCTTC.

The genes are TRBV28 and TRBJ2-3, with D unclear. The CDR3 contains 12 residues. The germline CDR1 and CDR2 sequences are MDHEN and SYDVKM. Trimming removed 6 bases at V and 5 bases at J, with 9 bases between. The CDR3 loop reads CASSSTVDTQYF. The CDR3 DNA follows: TGTGCCAGCAGCTCCACAGTAGATACGCAGTATTTT.

Comment on this clone: Other nucleotide sequences from this sample produce the same CDR3. The V gene is TRBV18, the J gene TRBJ2-7, with a weak D call TRBD1 (6 bases). V lost 3 bases and J 3 bases, leaving 6 bases between the germline ends. Germline V gene sequence: CDR1 KGHSH, CDR2 LQKENI. The CDR3 contains 12 residues. The DNA of the CDR3 is TGTGCCAGCTCACCGACAGGCTACGAGCAGTACTTC. Translation: CASSPTGYEQYF.